Listed below are T cell receptor beta chains from one sample, sequenced in a study of T cells in Graves' hyperthyroidism and ophthalmopathy. TCRdb called the multiplex PCR reads again in MiXCR, with one record for every CDR3 protein. The table includes about 200,000 distinct CDR3 sequences, about a sixth detected once. Sequencing input: blood. These receptors all stem from a woman aged 45-65 years with Graves' hyperthyroidism. The CDR3 runs from the conserved cysteine through the conserved F or W. D genes are given only for firm matches. The size of a clone is reported for some rows only, either as once, few or many, or as a class for expanded clones.

d_gene,abundance,v_gene,j_gene,CDR3aa,CDR3nt
NA,many,TRBV11-3,TRBJ2-7,CASGGGDEQYF,TGTGCCAGCGGTGGGGGCGACGAGCAGTACTTC
NA,NA,TRBV2,TRBJ1-2,CASSSGPRYGYTF,TGTGCCAGCAGTTCAGGGCCGCGCTATGGCTACACCTTC
NA,many,TRBV24-1,TRBJ2-3,CATSDYPGTDTQYF,TGTGCCACCAGTGATTACCCAGGGACAGATACGCAGTATTTT
TRBD1,many,TRBV7-8,TRBJ2-1,CASSLVGTGYEQFF,TGTGCCAGCAGCTTAGTCGGGACAGGGTATGAGCAGTTCTTC
NA,few,TRBV7-8,TRBJ1-3,CASSPPVTSSGNTIYF,TGTGCCAGCAGCCCCCCGGTGACGAGCTCTGGAAACACCATATATTTT
NA,many,TRBV28,TRBJ1-1,CASSQNGGTEAFF,TGTGCCAGCAGCCAAAACGGGGGGACTGAAGCTTTCTTT
NA,few,TRBV10-3,TRBJ2-5,CAIRGTEETQYF,TGTGCCATCAGGGGGACGGAAGAGACCCAGTACTTC
NA,NA,TRBV7-2,TRBJ2-7,CASSLASDSTYEQYF,TGTGCCAGCAGCTTAGCGAGCGACTCAACGTACGAGCAGTACTTC
NA,many,TRBV12-3/TRBV12-4,TRBJ2-7,CASSLVLYEQYF,TGTGCCAGCAGTTTAGTTCTATACGAGCAGTACTTC
NA,NA,TRBV12-3/TRBV12-4,TRBJ1-1,CASTPAVVSDEAFF,TGTGCCAGCACCCCAGCAGTCGTGTCCGATGAAGCTTTCTTT
NA,many,TRBV15,TRBJ1-1,CATSRDLGRITRAFF,TGTGCCACCAGCAGAGATCTTGGGAGGATTACGAGAGCTTTCTTT
TRBD2,many,TRBV7-6,TRBJ2-3,CASSPGTPGLAGVIDTQYF,TGTGCCAGCAGCCCAGGGACTCCTGGACTAGCGGGAGTGATAGATACGCAGTATTTT
NA,NA,TRBV2,TRBJ2-7,CASSEWQALSYEQYF,TGTGCCAGCAGTGAATGGCAGGCCCTCTCCTATGAGCAGTACTTC
NA,few,TRBV6-1,TRBJ2-5,CASSEEGWRETQYF,TGTGCCAGCAGTGAAGAGGGGTGGCGAGAGACCCAGTACTTC
NA,NA,TRBV6-1,TRBJ2-7,CASSFRQSEQYF,TGTGCCAGCAGTTTTAGACAATCCGAGCAGTACTTC
TRBD1,NA,TRBV6-1,TRBJ2-1,CASSEATGGSYNEQFF,TGTGCCAGCAGTGAGGCGACAGGGGGCTCCTACAATGAGCAGTTCTTC
NA,many,TRBV6-1,TRBJ1-1,CASNQGWDTEAFF,TGTGCCAGCAACCAGGGGTGGGACACTGAAGCTTTCTTT
TRBD2,few,TRBV13,TRBJ2-1,CASRDTGTSGSRDEQFF,TGTGCCAGCAGGGATACCGGGACTAGCGGGAGCAGGGATGAGCAGTTCTTC
NA,NA,TRBV14,TRBJ1-3,CASSQEKGSSDSGNTIYF,TGTGCCAGCAGCCAAGAGAAGGGCTCCTCAGACTCTGGAAACACCATATATTTT
TRBD2,many,TRBV20-1,TRBJ2-7,CSASGRARSYEQYF,TGCAGTGCTAGCGGGAGGGCCAGGTCCTACGAGCAGTACTTC
NA,NA,TRBV5-4,TRBJ2-1,CASSDSGDNEQFF,TGTGCCAGCAGCGACTCGGGAGACAATGAGCAGTTCTTC
NA,many,TRBV30,TRBJ2-7,CAWSVNLLAQVDEQYF,TGTGCCTGGAGTGTAAACTTACTAGCCCAAGTGGACGAGCAGTACTTC
NA,many,TRBV5-8,TRBJ1-5,CASSDTGTRDQPQHF,TGTGCCAGCAGCGACACCGGGACTAGGGATCAGCCCCAGCATTTT
NA,few,TRBV6-1,TRBJ1-1,CASSAGPNTEAFF,TGTGCCAGCAGTGCTGGACCCAACACTGAAGCTTTCTTT
TRBD1,few,TRBV6-1,TRBJ1-1,CASSERRGQGSVTEAFF,TGTGCCAGCAGTGAAAGAAGAGGACAGGGGAGTGTCACTGAAGCTTTCTTT
NA,NA,TRBV20-1,TRBJ2-4,CSASPGHAKNIQYF,TGCAGTGCCAGTCCGGGACACGCCAAAAACATTCAGTACTTC
NA,many,TRBV4-1,TRBJ2-7,CASSQAIGSYEQYF,TGCGCCAGCAGCCAAGCGATAGGCTCCTACGAGCAGTACTTC
NA,few,TRBV30,TRBJ2-5,CAWSIGTETQYF,TGTGCCTGGAGTATAGGGACTGAGACCCAGTACTTC